The 23 T cell receptor beta chains presented below share a single source sample, sequenced in a study of blood T cell repertoires in COVID-19. The data were produced by immunoSEQ multiplex PCR, yet TCRdb's version contains in-frame clones alone and is incomplete. The table includes 250,000 to 300,000 clones, approximately 87% detected once. The sequencing input was peripheral blood. The receptors come from a man aged 55 to 70 who had recovered from COVID-19.

The rearrangement uses TRBV10-1 and TRBJ2-5, with 8 bases fitting TRBD1. There are 13 residues in the CDR3. In germline, CDR1 is WNHNN, CDR2 SYGVQD (reference sequence). V lost 6 bases and J lost 2; bases outside the gene matches: 2. The CDR3 DNA is TGCGCCAGCAGCAGGGACAGGCAAGAGACCCAGTACTTC. Its translation is CASSRDRQETQYF.

This chain links TRBV15 with TRBJ2-2; unclear D gene. The CDR3 has 13 amino acids. CDR1 LNHNV and CDR2 YYDKDF come from the germline V gene (reference sequence). Trimming cost V 5 bases and J 2 bases, with 6 bases left between them. CDR3 protein: CATSYKNTGELFF. Here the CDR3 DNA reads TGTGCCACCAGCTACAAAAACACCGGGGAGCTGTTTTTT.

J is TRBJ2-4 and V is TRBV4-2, with D perhaps TRBD2 (6 bases). The V gene's germline CDR1 is LGHNA and CDR2 YNFKEQ. Trimming cost V 1 base and J 6 bases, with 16 bases left between them. The CDR3 sequence is 16 residues long. CDR3 coding DNA: TGTGCCAGCAGCCAAGTGACGGGAGCGAGTGGAAACATTCAGTACTTC. It yields the protein CASSQVTGASGNIQYF.

This clone has only one observation. This sequence joins TRBV6-6 and TRBJ1-2, with 9 positions matching TRBD1. V dropped 0 bases and J dropped 4; count of bases not matched to a gene: 6. The CDR3 totals 16 residues. Germline V lookup: CDR1 MNHNY, CDR2 SVGAGI (reference sequence). The CDR3 DNA sequence: TGTGCCAGCAGTTACTCTTCGGGACAGGGAGGCTATGGCTACACCTTC. Its translation: CASSYSSGQGGYGYTF.

This chain joins TRBV5-8 and TRBJ2-5, with 10 positions matching TRBD1. In germline, CDR1 is SGHTS, CDR2 YDEGEE. The CDR3 runs to 16 residues. With V trimmed by 4 bases and J by 1 base, 7 bases remained unmatched. The CDR3 loop reads CASSRGTGVLQETQYF. CDR3 sequence (DNA): TGTGCCAGCAGCCGAGGGACAGGGGTTCTCCAAGAGACCCAGTACTTC.

J is TRBJ2-2 and V is TRBV6-6, with 9 nucleotides matching TRBD1. Trimming at V came to 0 bases and at J to 7 bases, leaving 6 bases not matched to a gene. Germline CDR1 MNHNY, CDR2 SVGAGI (reference sequence). The CDR3 covers 16 residues. Here the CDR3 reads CASSYSGTGIGGELFF. The CDR3 nucleotides read TGTGCCAGCAGTTACTCGGGGACAGGGATTGGCGGGGAGCTGTTTTTT.

In DNA form, the CDR3 reads TGTGCCAGCAGCCAGCAACAGGGAAGCAATTCACCCCTCCACTTT. This translates into CASSQQQGSNSPLHF. The chain employs TRBV5-4 and TRBJ1-6, with a possible D match to TRBD1 (6 bases). The germline V gene has CDR1 SGHNT and CDR2 YYREEE (reference sequence). This CDR3 region has 15 residues. V was cut by 4 bases and J by 7 bases, with 15 bases left in between.

The rearrangement uses TRBV25-1 and TRBJ2-3, with no clear D. The CDR3 length is 14 residues. The germline V and J ends were trimmed by 8 bases and 5 bases, with 17 bases remaining between them. Per germline, CDR1 MGHDK and CDR2 SYGVNS. CDR3 protein: CASEDTLGGDTQYF. In nucleotides, the CDR3 is TGTGCCAGCGAAGACACCCTCGGTGGAGATACGCAGTATTTT.

The rearrangement joins TRBV4-1 to TRBJ1-6; possible D gene TRBD1, 5 bases. Germline V lookup: CDR1 MGHRA, CDR2 YSYEKL. Trimming took off 3 bases at V and 7 bases at J, with 13 bases between the two ends. The CDR3 loop spans 15 amino acids. The CDR3 DNA sequence: TGCGCCAGCAGCCAGGAAAGAGACAGAAATTCACCCCTCCACTTT. This gives the protein CASSQERDRNSPLHF.

This chain joins TRBV14 and TRBJ2-3, with TRBD2 matching 11 bases. This CDR3 spans 14 amino acids. Looked up from germline, CDR1 is SGHDN and CDR2 is FVKESK. V lost 4 bases, J lost 12 bases, and 9 bases stayed unmatched. CDR3 region: CASSLTSGGGNQYF. For the CDR3, the DNA is TGTGCCAGCAGCCTTACTAGCGGGGGCGGTAATCAGTATTTT.

The chain is built from TRBV1 and TRBJ1-3; the listed D gene, TRBD1, was not tested against the DNA. TRBV1 is described as a pseudogene. The CDR3 contains 13 residues. The CDR3 bases are TGCACCAGCAGCCAGGACATTGGAAACACCATATATTTT. It yields the protein CTSSQDIGNTIYF.

J is TRBJ2-2 and V is TRBV19; TRBD2 aligns across 8 bases. Germline-derived CDR1 and CDR2 are LNHDA and SQIVND (reference sequence). The CDR3 has 16 amino acids. V was pared by 4 bases and J by 7 bases, with 11 bases of the junction left unmatched. The CDR3 DNA reads as TGTGCCAGTAGTACACGACTAGCGCGGCGCCTCGGGGAGCTGTTTTTT. Amino acids: CASSTRLARRLGELFF.

The genes are TRBV6-1 and TRBJ1-2; D is possibly TRBD1 (5 bases). Looked up from germline, CDR1 is MNHNS and CDR2 is SASEGT. This CDR3 is built from 15 residues. V gave up 3 bases and J gave up 10 bases, with 21 bases separating them. The CDR3 bases are TGTGCCAGCAGTGATAAGGGGCAGGCCCTGATCGCCTACACCTTC. It codes for CASSDKGQALIAYTF.

The V and J genes are TRBV6-5 and TRBJ2-1, with 8 bases aligning to TRBD2. The CDR3 has 13 residues. Trimming at V came to 5 bases and at J to 6 bases, leaving 3 bases not matched to a gene. Germline V gives CDR1 MNHEY, CDR2 SVGAGI. The CDR3 loop is CASSPGLANEQFF. As DNA, the CDR3 is TGTGCCAGCAGTCCTGGACTAGCCAATGAGCAGTTCTTC.

The V gene is TRBV5-1, the J gene TRBJ2-3; 12 nucleotides agree with TRBD2. V gave up 0 bases and J gave up 1 base; unmatched junction bases: 3. This CDR3 comprises 17 residues. Germline-derived CDR1 and CDR2 are SGHRS and YFSETQ. CDR3 in amino acids: CASSLEGTSGRTDTQYF. In DNA form, the CDR3 reads TGCGCCAGCAGCTTGGAAGGGACTAGCGGGCGCACAGATACGCAGTATTTT.

V is TRBV30 and J is TRBJ2-2; no definite D call. CDR1 and CDR2 (germline): GTSNPN, SVGIG (reference sequence). Trimming cost V 0 bases and J 1 base, with 6 bases left between them. This CDR3 spans 14 amino acids. This CDR3 reads CAWSVRQNTGELFF. CDR3 DNA: TGTGCCTGGAGTGTCCGACAGAACACCGGGGAGCTGTTTTTT. The full variable domain, completed using reference TRBV30 and TRBJ2-2, is SQTIHQWPATLVQPVGSPLSLECTVEGTSNPNLYWYRQAAGRGLQLLFYSVGIGQISSEVPQNLSASRPQDRQFILSSKKLLLSDSGFYLCAWSVRQNTGELFFGEGSRLTVL.

V usage is TRBV19 and J usage is TRBJ1-1; the D is unclear. V shed 6 bases and J shed 1 base, with 18 bases lying between them. The CDR3 has 16 amino acids. Germline V gene data show CDR1 as LNHDA and CDR2 as SQIVND (reference sequence). The CDR3 DNA reads TGTGCCAGTAGATCAGAGGGTTCGCCAGAGAACACTGAAGCTTTCTTT. This gives the protein CASRSEGSPENTEAFF.

The chain combines TRBV6-1 with TRBJ2-7; D is ambiguous. Per germline, CDR1 MNHNS and CDR2 SASEGT. V dropped 2 bases and J dropped 1 base, with 9 bases sitting between them. This CDR3 spans 14 amino acids. The CDR3 DNA is TGTGCCAGCAGTGAAATACAGAATTCCTACGAGCAGTACTTC. Translated, it gives CASSEIQNSYEQYF.

This chain connects TRBV27 to TRBJ1-4; 11 bases are shared with TRBD1. Germline trimming cut 4 bases from V and 8 bases from J; bases unmatched to any gene: 18. The germline gives CDR1 MNHEY, CDR2 SMNVEV (reference sequence). The CDR3 loop spans 19 amino acids. The CDR3 sequence is CASSSLRTGGRGEGEKLFF. CDR3 DNA sequence: TGTGCCAGCAGTTCCCTACGGACAGGGGGCAGAGGGGAAGGAGAAAAACTGTTTTTT.

The chain uses TRBV12-3 or TRBV12-4 and TRBJ2-5; a possible D gene is TRBD2 (5 bases). V was shortened by 11 bases and J by 2 bases, with 15 bases between the two germline ends. This CDR3 spans 13 amino acids. The CDR3 spells CASSGWAQETQYF. The DNA of the CDR3 is TGTGCCTCCAGCGGTTGGGCACAAGAGACCCAGTACTTC.

The V and J genes are TRBV19 and TRBJ2-2; D is possibly TRBD1 (6 bases). The germline gives CDR1 LNHDA, CDR2 SQIVND (reference sequence). V was cut by 7 bases and J by 2 bases, with 17 bases left in between. CDR3 size: 16 residues. The DNA of the CDR3 is TGTGCCAGTAAGGCCGGAGCAGGGGTAAACACCGGGGAGCTGTTTTTT. This gives the protein CASKAGAGVNTGELFF. Full variable domain (remainder filled in from reference TRBV19 and TRBJ2-2): DGGITQSPKYLFRKEGQNVTLSCEQNLNHDAMYWYRQDPGQGLRLIYYSQIVNDFQKGDIAEGYSVSREKKESFPLTVTSAQKNPTAFYLCASKAGAGVNTGELFFGEGSRLTVL.

The chain joins TRBV5-1 to TRBJ1-4; D may be TRBD1 (6 bases). Germline V gene lookup returns CDR1 SGHRS and CDR2 YFSETQ. V lost 1 base, J lost 0 bases, and 10 bases lay in between. This CDR3 comprises 16 residues. CDR3 DNA: TGCGCCAGCAGCTTGTCAGGGGTTGCAACTAATGAAAAACTGTTTTTT. Translation: CASSLSGVATNEKLFF.

The chain employs TRBV10-3 and TRBJ1-5; TRBD1 might be the D (5 bases). Germline CDR1 and CDR2: ENHRY and SYGVKD. There are 13 residues in the CDR3. V was shortened by 7 bases and J by 0 bases, with 7 bases between the two germline ends. The chain's CDR3 is CAITGGSNQPQHF. DNA of the CDR3: TGTGCCATCACCGGGGGTAGCAATCAGCCCCAGCATTTT.